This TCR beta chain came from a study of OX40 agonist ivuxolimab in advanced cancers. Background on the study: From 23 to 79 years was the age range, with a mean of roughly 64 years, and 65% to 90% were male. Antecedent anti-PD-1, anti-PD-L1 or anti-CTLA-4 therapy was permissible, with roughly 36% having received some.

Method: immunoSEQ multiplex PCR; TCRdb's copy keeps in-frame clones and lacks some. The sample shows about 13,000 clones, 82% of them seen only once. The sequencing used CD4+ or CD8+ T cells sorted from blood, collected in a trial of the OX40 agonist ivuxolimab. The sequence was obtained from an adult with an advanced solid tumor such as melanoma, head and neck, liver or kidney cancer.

The CDR3 loop reads CASGLAGASTDTQYF. As DNA, the CDR3 is TGTGCCAGCGGCTTAGCGGGAGCCAGCACAGATACGCAGTATTTT. This chain connects TRBV27 to TRBJ2-3; the match to TRBD2 covers 9 bases. Germline assignment: CDR1 MNHEY and CDR2 SMNVEV (reference sequence). With V trimmed by 8 bases and J by 0 bases, 6 bases remained unmatched. This CDR3 region has 15 residues.